A single sample gave rise to the 26 T cell receptor beta chains below, sequenced in a study of monozygotic twins with inflammatory bowel disease. TCRdb reprocessed the 5' RACE reads and reports one entry per CDR3 protein, with no DNA. The sample data list approximately 150,000 distinct CDR3 sequences. The sequenced sample consisted of blood. All receptors derive from a human donor with ulcerative colitis or Crohn's disease, or a healthy co-twin of an affected twin (not recorded which).

The CDR3: CSAVFGLAGGPDTDTQYF. The chain couples TRBV20-1 to TRBJ2-3; checking the TCRdb D call of TRBD2 is not possible without DNA. The CDR3 length is 18 residues. Germline-derived CDR1 and CDR2 are DFQATT and SNEGSKA (reference sequence).

The V and J genes are TRBV11-3 and TRBJ1-2. Germline V gives CDR1 SGHNT, CDR2 YENEEA. The CDR3 totals 14 residues. Here the CDR3 reads CASSWGPIQYGYTF.

The chain carries TRBV20-1 and TRBJ1-1. Germline CDR1 is DFQATT and CDR2 is SNEGSKA (reference sequence). This CDR3 spans 11 amino acids. CDR3 amino acids: CSALWNTEAFF.

The chain employs TRBV25-1 and TRBJ1-6. The CDR3 contains 13 residues. The germline V gene has CDR1 MGHDK and CDR2 SYGVNS. The CDR3 region is CASSEGRGSPLHF.

This rearrangement joins TRBV5-1 to TRBJ2-1; the D call from TCRdb, TRBD1, cannot be confirmed without DNA. CDR3 length: 16 residues. CDR1 SGHRS and CDR2 YFSETQ come from the germline V gene. The CDR3 here is CASTQNPGQGVNEQFF.

The chain carries TRBV5-1 and TRBJ2-7; TCRdb names TRBD1, which stays unverified in the absence of DNA. The CDR3 is made up of 15 amino acids. Germline lookup yields CDR1 SGHRS and CDR2 YFSETQ. The CDR3 reads CASSLVSGGQEEQYF.

The chain carries TRBV5-1 and TRBJ1-4. Germline V gene lookup returns CDR1 SGHRS and CDR2 YFSETQ. The CDR3 extends over 16 amino acids. This CDR3 is CASSLLSAATNEKLFF.

This chain connects TRBV15 to TRBJ2-1; the TCRdb call, TRBD1, lacks DNA for checking. This CDR3 contains 15 residues. The germline CDR1 and CDR2 sequences are LNHNV and YYDKDF (reference sequence). CDR3 region: CATSRVGVGYNEQFF. Using reference TRBV15 and TRBJ2-1 for the parts outside the CDR3, the full variable domain is DAMVIQNPRYQVTQFGKPVTLSCSQTLNHNVMYWYQQKSSQAPKLLFHYYDKDFNNEADTPDNFQSRRPNTSFCFLDIRSPGLGDTAMYLCATSRVGVGYNEQFFGPGTRLTVL.

The chain combines TRBV29-1 with TRBJ1-1; TCRdb's D call, TRBD1, is unchecked because there is no DNA. The CDR3 totals 12 residues. The germline V gene encodes CDR1 SQVTM and CDR2 ANQGSEA. The CDR3 loop is CSVVKGGTEAFF.

This chain connects TRBV4-3 to TRBJ2-5; with no DNA, the TCRdb D assignment of TRBD1 cannot be verified. The CDR3 loop spans 16 amino acids. From germline, CDR1 is LGHNA and CDR2 YSLEER. The CDR3 region is CASSQDLSTGEETQYF.

The chain couples TRBV20-1 to TRBJ2-5; TCRdb lists TRBD1, though no DNA is available to test this call. The CDR3 spans 15 residues. From germline, CDR1 is DFQATT and CDR2 SNEGSKA (reference sequence). This CDR3 reads CSARGGQSFQETQYF.

This chain joins TRBV24-1 and TRBJ2-5; TCRdb's D call of TRBD1 is untestable without DNA. Germline V gives CDR1 KGHDR, CDR2 SFDVKD. The length of the CDR3 is 15 residues. The CDR3: CATSSRDAGWETQYF.

V gene TRBV20-1 combines with J gene TRBJ2-1. Germline CDR1 and CDR2: DFQATT and SNEGSKA (reference sequence). The length of the CDR3 is 14 residues. The CDR3 sequence: CSASSFVGYNEQFF.

This chain joins TRBV7-8 and TRBJ1-6; absent DNA, TCRdb's TRBD1 call cannot be checked. Germline V gives CDR1 SGHVS, CDR2 FQNEAQ. This CDR3 has 18 amino acids. Here the CDR3 reads CASSITAGATSYNSPLHF.

CDR3 sequence: CASSLGGTEETQYF. The genes are TRBV5-1 and TRBJ2-5; the TCRdb call, TRBD2, lacks DNA for checking. The CDR3 has 14 amino acids. Germline loops: CDR1 SGHRS, CDR2 YFSETQ.

This chain links TRBV7-8 with TRBJ2-1; the D call from TCRdb, TRBD2, cannot be confirmed without DNA. The CDR3 extends over 15 amino acids. CDR1 is SGHVS, CDR2 FQNEAQ, per germline. CDR3 region: CASSSGTKAYNEQFF.

This rearrangement joins TRBV5-6 to TRBJ2-6. This CDR3 is built from 13 residues. Germline CDR1 and CDR2: SGHDT and YYEEEE. CDR3 amino acids: CASRVSGANVLTF.

The J gene is TRBJ1-3, the V gene TRBV12-3 or TRBV12-4; TCRdb indicates TRBD1, and absent DNA this call remains unverified. The length of the CDR3 is 18 residues. The CDR3 protein is CASSFPKSGRFSGNTIYF.

The V and J genes are TRBV7-9 and TRBJ2-1. Germline-derived CDR1 and CDR2 are SEHNR and FQNEAQ (reference sequence). The CDR3 consists of 14 residues. This chain's CDR3 is CASSFAEAGNEQFF.

The chain links TRBV15 to TRBJ2-7; no DNA is available, so the TRBD1 call from TCRdb remains unchecked. Germline-derived CDR1 and CDR2 are LNHNV and YYDKDF (reference sequence). The CDR3 is 15 amino acids. This CDR3 is CATSRGQGIGYEQYF.

The CDR3 sequence: CASSQSSGTGGTEAFF. V and J are TRBV4-2 and TRBJ1-1; the D gene TCRdb calls, TRBD1, cannot be checked with no DNA. Germline assignment: CDR1 LGHNA and CDR2 YNFKEQ. CDR3 length: 16 amino acids.

The chain joins TRBV6-5 to TRBJ1-1. CDR1 and CDR2 (germline): MNHEY, SVGAGI. The CDR3 runs to 11 residues. CDR3 loop: CASSSDRKAFF.

The chain uses TRBV20-1 and TRBJ2-1; the D call from TCRdb, TRBD1, cannot be confirmed without DNA. The CDR3 is 12 residues long. Germline-derived CDR1 and CDR2 are DFQATT and SNEGSKA (reference sequence). CDR3 sequence: CSAQGFRNEQFF.

This rearrangement joins TRBV20-1 to TRBJ2-3; the D call of TRBD1 rests on TCRdb alone, since no DNA is present to check it. The V gene's germline CDR1 is DFQATT and CDR2 SNEGSKA (reference sequence). CDR3 length: 13 amino acids. The CDR3 region is CRGRRGGTDTQYF.

The CDR3 sequence is CASSLKIRLEFLIGELFF. The chain joins TRBV7-3 to TRBJ2-2; TCRdb returns TRBD2, unconfirmable since there is no DNA. The germline gives CDR1 SGHTA, CDR2 FQGTGA. The CDR3 sequence is 18 residues long.

The chain employs TRBV7-2 and TRBJ1-6. Germline V gene lookup returns CDR1 SGHTA and CDR2 FQGNSA. The CDR3 contains 15 residues. CDR3 in amino acids: CASSLARTNHSPLHF.